This T cell receptor (beta chain) was observed in a study of beta chain features in type 1 diabetes. All of the isolated RNA was reverse transcribed, so expressed TCRB transcripts were sequenced. Produced via immunoSEQ multiplex PCR; TCRdb's table is partial and in-frame only. Seen here are fewer than 650,000 clones, about 16% observed once, and the top ten hold about 0.086%. The study's findings and limits: Type 1 diabetes patients showed a moderate but significant shortening of TCRB CDR3s in all four CD4+ subsets. Reads derived from cDNA could over-represent cells showing high TCR expression.

On this clone: Its cognate antigen is unknown.

V shed 6 bases and J shed 0 bases, with 13 bases lying between them. CDR1 is SGHNT, CDR2 YYREEE, per germline (reference sequence). This CDR3 is 15 amino acids long. Every participating donor gave one draw, a heparinised blood sample averaging about 100 mL. The sample consisted of naive CD4+ T cells from blood. This clonotype was obtained from a man between 18 and 35 years old in good health. The chain employs TRBV5-4 and TRBJ1-3, with D hard to call. The CDR3, as DNA: TGTGCCAGCACCCAAAAGGGCTCCTCTGGAAACACCATATATTTT. Residues: CASTQKGSSGNTIYF.